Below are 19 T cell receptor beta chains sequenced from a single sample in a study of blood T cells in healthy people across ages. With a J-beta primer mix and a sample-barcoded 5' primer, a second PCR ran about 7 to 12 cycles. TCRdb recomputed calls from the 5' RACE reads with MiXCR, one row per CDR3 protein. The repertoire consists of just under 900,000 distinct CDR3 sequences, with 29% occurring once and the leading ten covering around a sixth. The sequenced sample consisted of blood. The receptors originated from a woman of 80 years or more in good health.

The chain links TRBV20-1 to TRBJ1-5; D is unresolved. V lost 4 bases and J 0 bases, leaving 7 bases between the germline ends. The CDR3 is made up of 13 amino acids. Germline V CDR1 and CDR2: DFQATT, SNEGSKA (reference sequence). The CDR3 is CSAIIDSNQPQHF. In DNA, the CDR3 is TGCAGTGCTATCATCGATAGCAATCAGCCCCAGCATTTT.

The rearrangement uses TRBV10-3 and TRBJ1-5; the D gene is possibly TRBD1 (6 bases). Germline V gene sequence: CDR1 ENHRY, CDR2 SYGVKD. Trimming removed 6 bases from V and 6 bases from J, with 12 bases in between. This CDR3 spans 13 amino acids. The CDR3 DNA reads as TGTGCCATCAGCGTACAGGGAGCTCAGCCCCAGCATTTT. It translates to CAISVQGAQPQHF.

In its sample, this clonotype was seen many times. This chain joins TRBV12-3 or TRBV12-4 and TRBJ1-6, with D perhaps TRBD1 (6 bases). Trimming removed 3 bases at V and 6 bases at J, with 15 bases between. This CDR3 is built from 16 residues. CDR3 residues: CASSFLWTESNSPLHF. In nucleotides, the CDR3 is TGTGCCAGCAGTTTCTTATGGACAGAGAGTAATTCACCCCTCCACTTT.

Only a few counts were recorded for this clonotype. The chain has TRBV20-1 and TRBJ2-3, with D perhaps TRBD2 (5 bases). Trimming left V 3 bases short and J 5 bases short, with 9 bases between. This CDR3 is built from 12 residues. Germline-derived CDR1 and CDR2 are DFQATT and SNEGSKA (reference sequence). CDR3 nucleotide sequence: TGCAGTGCTAGGGGCCGGGGAGATACGCAGTATTTT. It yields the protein CSARGRGDTQYF.

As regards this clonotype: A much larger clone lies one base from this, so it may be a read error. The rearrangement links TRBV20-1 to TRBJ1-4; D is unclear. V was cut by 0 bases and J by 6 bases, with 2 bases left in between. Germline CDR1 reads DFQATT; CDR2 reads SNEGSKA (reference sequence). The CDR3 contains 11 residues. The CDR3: CSARDDEKLFF. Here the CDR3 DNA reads TGCAGTGCTAGAGACGATGAAAAACTGTTTTTT.

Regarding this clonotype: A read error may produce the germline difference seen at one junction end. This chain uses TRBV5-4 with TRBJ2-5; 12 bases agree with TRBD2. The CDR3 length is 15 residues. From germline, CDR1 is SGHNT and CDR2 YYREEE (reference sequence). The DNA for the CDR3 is TGTGCCGGCAGCTCCCTAGCGGGGGGGCGCGAGACCCAGTACTTC. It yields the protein CAGSSLAGGRETQYF.

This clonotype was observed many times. The CDR3 DNA follows: TGTGCCTGGAGTGCGCCGGAACATCGTGGGTCACCCCTCCACTTT. It yields the protein CAWSAPEHRGSPLHF. The rearrangement uses TRBV30 and TRBJ1-6; no clear D. The CDR3 totals 15 residues. Germline assignment: CDR1 GTSNPN and CDR2 SVGIG (reference sequence). The germline V and J ends were trimmed by 1 base and 10 bases, with 17 bases remaining between them.

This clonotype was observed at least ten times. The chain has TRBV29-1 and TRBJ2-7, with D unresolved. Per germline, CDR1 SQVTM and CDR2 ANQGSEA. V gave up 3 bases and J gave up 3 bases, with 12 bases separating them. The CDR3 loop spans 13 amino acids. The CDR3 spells CSVDEQGLYEQYF. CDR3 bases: TGCAGCGTTGACGAGCAAGGCCTCTACGAGCAGTACTTC.

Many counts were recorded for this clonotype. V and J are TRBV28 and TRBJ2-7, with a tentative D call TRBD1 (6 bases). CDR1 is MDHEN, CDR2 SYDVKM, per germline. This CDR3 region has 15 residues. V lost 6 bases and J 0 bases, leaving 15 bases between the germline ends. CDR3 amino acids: CASRLSGTSSYEQYF. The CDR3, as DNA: TGTGCCAGCAGGCTTTCCGGGACAAGCTCCTACGAGCAGTACTTC.

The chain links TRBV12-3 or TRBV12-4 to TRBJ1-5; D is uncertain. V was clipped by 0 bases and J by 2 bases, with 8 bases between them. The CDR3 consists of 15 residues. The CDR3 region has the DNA TGTGCCAGCAGTTTAGCTCCCCGGGGCAATCAGCCCCAGCATTTT. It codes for CASSLAPRGNQPQHF.

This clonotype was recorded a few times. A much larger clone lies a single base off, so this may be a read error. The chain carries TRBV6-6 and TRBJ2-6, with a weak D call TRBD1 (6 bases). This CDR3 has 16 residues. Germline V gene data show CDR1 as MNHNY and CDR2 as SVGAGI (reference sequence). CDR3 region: CASSHQGPSGANVPTF. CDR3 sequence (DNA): TGTGCCAGCAGCCATCAGGGGCCGAGTGGGGCCAACGTCCCGACTTTC.

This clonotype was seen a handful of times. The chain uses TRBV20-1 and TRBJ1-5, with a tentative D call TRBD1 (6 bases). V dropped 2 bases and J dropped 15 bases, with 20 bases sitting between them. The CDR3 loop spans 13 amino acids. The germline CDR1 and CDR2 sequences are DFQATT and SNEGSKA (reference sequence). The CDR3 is CSARKATYGTMHF. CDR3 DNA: TGCAGTGCTAGAAAAGCCACGTACGGGACAATGCATTTT.

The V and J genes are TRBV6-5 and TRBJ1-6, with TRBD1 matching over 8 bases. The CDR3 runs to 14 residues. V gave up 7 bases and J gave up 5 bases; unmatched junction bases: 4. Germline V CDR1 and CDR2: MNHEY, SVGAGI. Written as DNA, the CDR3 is TGTGCCAGCAAAGGACAGGGAAATAATTCACCCCTCCACTTT. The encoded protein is CASKGQGNNSPLHF.

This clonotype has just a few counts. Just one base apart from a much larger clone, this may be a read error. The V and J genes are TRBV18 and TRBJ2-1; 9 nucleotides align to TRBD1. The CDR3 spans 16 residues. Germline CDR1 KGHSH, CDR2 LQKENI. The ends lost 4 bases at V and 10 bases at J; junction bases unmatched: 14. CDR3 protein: CASSQRTGGITYEQFF. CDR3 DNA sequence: TGTGCCAGCTCACAAAGAACAGGGGGCATAACCTACGAGCAGTTCTTC.

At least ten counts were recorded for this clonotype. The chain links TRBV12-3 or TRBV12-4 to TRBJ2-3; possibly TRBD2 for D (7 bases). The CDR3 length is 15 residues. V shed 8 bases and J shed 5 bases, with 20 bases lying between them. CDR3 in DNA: TGTGCCAGCTCCTTCGGACGGGGGGCTAAAGATACGCAGTATTTT. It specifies CASSFGRGAKDTQYF.

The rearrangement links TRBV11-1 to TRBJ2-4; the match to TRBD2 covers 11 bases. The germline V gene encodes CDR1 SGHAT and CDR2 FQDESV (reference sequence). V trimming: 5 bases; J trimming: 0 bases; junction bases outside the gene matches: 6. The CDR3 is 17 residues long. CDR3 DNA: TGTGCCAGCAGCCTACTGGGACTAGCGGCAGCCAAAAACATTCAGTACTTC. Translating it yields CASSLLGLAAAKNIQYF.

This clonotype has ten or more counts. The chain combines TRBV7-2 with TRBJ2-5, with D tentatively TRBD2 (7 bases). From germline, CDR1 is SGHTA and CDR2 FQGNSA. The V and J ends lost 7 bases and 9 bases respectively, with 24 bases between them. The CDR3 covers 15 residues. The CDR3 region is CASTPGMGGGAAQYF. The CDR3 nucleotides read TGTGCCAGCACCCCAGGGATGGGGGGGGGCGCGGCCCAGTACTTC.

CDR3 nucleotide sequence: TGTGCCAGCAGTGAAGCGTTTGGCAGAAAACTGTTTTTT. As protein: CASSEAFGRKLFF. The rearrangement joins TRBV2 to TRBJ1-4, with D unclear. Germline V gene sequence: CDR1 SNHLY, CDR2 FYNNEI. The CDR3 runs to 13 residues. V lost 0 bases, J lost 10 bases, and 9 bases lay in between.

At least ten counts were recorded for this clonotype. CDR3 in DNA: TGTGCCAGCAGCCGGACAGGGGTACCCTATAATTCACCCCTCCACTTT. Translated: CASSRTGVPYNSPLHF. The rearrangement uses TRBV27 and TRBJ1-6, with TRBD1 matching 9 bases. Unmatched junction bases numbered 5, after V lost 6 bases and J lost 2 bases. The CDR3 length is 16 residues. Germline V gives CDR1 MNHEY, CDR2 SMNVEV (reference sequence).